Listed here are 32 T cell receptor beta chains from one sample, sequenced in a study of beta chain features in type 1 diabetes. The whole isolated RNA underwent reverse transcription, so sequencing captured expressed TCRB transcripts. The protocol was immunoSEQ multiplex PCR, while the TCRdb copy is restricted to in-frame clones and leaves out a portion. Of hundreds of thousands of clones listed, about 15% were seen once; the top ten hold around 0.039%. Material for sequencing was naive CD4+ T cells from blood. The receptors were sampled from a man aged 25 to 40 in good health.

This clone has more than one count but fewer than ten. The rearrangement uses TRBV10-3 and TRBJ1-1; no definite D call. This CDR3 contains 13 residues. Germline-derived CDR1 and CDR2 are ENHRY and SYGVKD. V lost 7 bases and J 0 bases, leaving 9 bases between the germline ends. CDR3 in amino acids: CAIIRALNTEAFF. In DNA form, the CDR3 reads TGTGCCATCATCCGGGCCTTGAACACTGAAGCTTTCTTT.

The rearrangement links TRBV9 to TRBJ2-3, with 12 bases matching TRBD2. The ends lost 0 bases at V and 2 bases at J; junction bases unmatched: 4. The germline V gene encodes CDR1 SGDLS and CDR2 YYNGEE. CDR3 length: 17 amino acids. DNA for the CDR3: TGTGCCAGCAGCGTAGAATGGACTAGCGGGGCCACAGATACGCAGTATTTT. It yields the protein CASSVEWTSGATDTQYF.

As regards this clone: This CDR3 is also generated by other DNA sequences in the sample. The rearrangement links TRBV9 to TRBJ1-2; 8 bases map to TRBD1. V was clipped by 3 bases and J by 1 base; unmatched bases: 2. The CDR3 sequence is 14 residues long. Germline V gene data show CDR1 as SGDLS and CDR2 as YYNGEE. CDR3 coding DNA: TGTGCCAGCAGCGCCGGACAGGGTAACTATGGCTACACCTTC. Protein sequence: CASSAGQGNYGYTF.

This clone was seen a handful of times. The chain couples TRBV30 to TRBJ1-4; TRBD1 aligns across 7 bases. V was clipped by 4 bases and J by 8 bases; unmatched bases: 7. CDR3 length equals 13 residues. Looked up from germline, CDR1 is GTSNPN and CDR2 is SVGIG (reference sequence). This CDR3 is CAWNRGFEEKLFF. Here the CDR3 DNA reads TGTGCCTGGAACAGGGGTTTTGAAGAAAAACTGTTTTTT.

The chain carries TRBV9 and TRBJ1-6, with unresolved D. The ends were cut back, 0 bases at V and 8 bases at J, with 15 bases in the middle. Per the germline V gene, CDR1 is SGDLS and CDR2 is YYNGEE. The CDR3 covers 16 residues. CDR3 DNA sequence: TGTGCCAGCAGCGTAGGGGGATTGAGCGCCCATTCACCCCTCCACTTT. Translation gives CASSVGGLSAHSPLHF.

In its sample, this clone was seen a few times. The chain joins TRBV18 to TRBJ2-5, with 7 bases lining up with TRBD1. With 3 bases clipped from V and 4 bases from J, the junction kept 5 bases outside the gene matches. CDR3 length equals 14 residues. Germline-derived CDR1 and CDR2 are KGHSH and LQKENI. CDR3: CASSPTPGGETQYF. The DNA for the CDR3 is TGTGCCAGCTCACCTACGCCAGGGGGAGAGACCCAGTACTTC.

This clone was recorded at least ten times. The gene calls are TRBV13 and TRBJ2-7; no reliable D call. CDR1 is PRHDT and CDR2 is FYEKMQ in the germline V gene (reference sequence). The CDR3 totals 13 residues. Trimming removed 5 bases at V and 3 bases at J, with 11 bases between. The CDR3 reads CASSISYYYEQYV. CDR3 nucleotides: TGTGCCAGCAGCATCTCTTACTACTACGAGCAGTACGTC.

Comment on this clone: The sample has other DNA sequences that encode this CDR3 too. This chain uses TRBV7-2 with TRBJ2-5; D not certain. The length of the CDR3 is 12 residues. V gave up 6 bases and J gave up 1 base, with 6 bases separating them. The germline gives CDR1 SGHTA, CDR2 FQGNSA. The CDR3 here is CASSSTQETQYF. For the CDR3, the DNA is TGTGCCAGCAGTTCTACCCAAGAGACCCAGTACTTC. Full variable domain (missing parts from reference TRBV7-2 and TRBJ2-5): GAGVSQSPSNKVTEKGKDVELRCDPISGHTALYWYRQSLGQGLEFLIYFQGNSAPDKSGLPSDRFSAERTGGSVSTLTIQRTQQEDSAVYLCASSSTQETQYFGPGTRLLVL.

This clone was picked up a small number of times. V usage is TRBV4-1 and J usage is TRBJ2-3; D remains ambiguous. The CDR3 is 13 residues long. Germline CDR1 reads MGHRA; CDR2 reads YSYEKL. Trimming stripped 4 bases from V and 6 bases from J, with 11 bases between. The DNA for the CDR3 is TGCGCCAGCAGCCCGACCATGGGGGATACGCAGTATTTT. The encoded protein is CASSPTMGDTQYF.

In this sample, this clone turned up a few times. The chain couples TRBV11-2 to TRBJ2-5; maybe TRBD1 (6 bases). V dropped 0 bases and J dropped 4 bases, with 12 bases sitting between them. This CDR3 has 15 amino acids. The germline CDR1 and CDR2 sequences are SGHAT and FQNNGV. CDR3 nucleotides: TGTGCCAGCAGCTTAGATCCACAGGGAGCAGAGACCCAGTACTTC. Its translation: CASSLDPQGAETQYF. Combining the CDR3 with reference TRBV11-2 and TRBJ2-5 gives the whole variable domain EAGVAQSPRYKIIEKRQSVAFWCNPISGHATLYWYQQILGQGPKLLIQFQNNGVVDDSQLPKDRFSAERLKGVDSTLKIQPAKLEDSAVYLCASSLDPQGAETQYFGPGTRLLVL.

This clone has a single count. This chain joins TRBV5-1 and TRBJ2-3; TRBD1 might be the D (6 bases). This CDR3 is 14 amino acids long. Germline V CDR1 and CDR2: SGHRS, YFSETQ. Trimming removed 3 bases at V and 2 bases at J, with 10 bases between. The CDR3: CASSYGQHTDTQYF. The CDR3 DNA sequence: TGCGCCAGCAGCTACGGACAGCACACAGATACGCAGTATTTT.

In its sample, this clone was seen a few times. The chain links TRBV30 to TRBJ2-7, with D maybe TRBD2 (5 bases). Germline V gives CDR1 GTSNPN, CDR2 SVGIG (reference sequence). The CDR3 spans 16 residues. The V gene lost 5 bases and the J gene lost 3 bases, with 23 bases spanning the gap. CDR3 sequence: CAWGRRGSFMGYEQYV. The DNA of the CDR3 is TGTGCCTGGGGTCGACGGGGATCTTTTATGGGCTACGAGCAGTACGTC.

This clone was seen a few times. The chain recombines TRBV7-9 with TRBJ1-1; the D is unclear. This CDR3 has 15 amino acids. The V end was cut by 4 bases, the J end by 0 bases, with 12 bases between. The germline V gene has CDR1 SEHNR and CDR2 FQNEAQ (reference sequence). CDR3 region: CASSYNGGMNTEAFF. Here the CDR3 DNA reads TGTGCCAGCAGCTATAACGGAGGAATGAACACTGAAGCTTTCTTT.

This clone was counted a few times. The chain is built from TRBV7-2 and TRBJ2-3; D is uncertain. Germline assignment: CDR1 SGHTA and CDR2 FQGNSA. V was pared by 6 bases and J by 2 bases, with 9 bases between. The CDR3 sequence is 13 residues long. The CDR3 protein is CASRLRPTDTQYF. Written as DNA, the CDR3 is TGTGCCAGCAGACTAAGACCCACAGATACGCAGTATTTT.

This clone was picked up a small number of times. V is TRBV29-1 and J is TRBJ1-1, with D maybe TRBD1 (6 bases). The V gene's germline CDR1 is SQVTM and CDR2 ANQGSEA. V was trimmed by 7 bases and J by 1 base, leaving 10 bases between them. The CDR3 extends over 12 amino acids. This CDR3 is CSALGANTEAFF. The CDR3 DNA reads as TGCAGCGCCCTGGGGGCGAACACTGAAGCTTTCTTT.

A word on this clone: Just one base apart from a much larger clone, this may be a read error. This sample also contains other DNA sequences that code for the same CDR3. The chain combines TRBV4-1 with TRBJ2-3; D unresolved. CDR3 size: 13 residues. V was shortened by 1 base and J by 1 base, with 3 bases between the two germline ends. The germline V gene has CDR1 MGHRA and CDR2 YSYEKL. CDR3 DNA sequence: TGCGCCAGCAGCCAAGTGGGCACAGATACGCAGTATTTT. Translation: CASSQVGTDTQYF.

This clone appeared many times. The same CDR3 is also encoded by other DNA sequences in this sample. The chain combines TRBV7-9 with TRBJ2-7; D is unclear. V was clipped by 5 bases and J by 3 bases, with 5 bases between them. This CDR3 contains 11 residues. Germline V CDR1 and CDR2: SEHNR, FQNEAQ (reference sequence). The DNA for the CDR3 is TGTGCCAGCAGCCGTGACTACGAGCAGTACTTC. Translated: CASSRDYEQYF.

This clone has a handful of counts. This chain joins TRBV7-9 and TRBJ2-7; possibly TRBD1 for D (6 bases). Per the germline V gene, CDR1 is SEHNR and CDR2 is FQNEAQ (reference sequence). V was cut by 5 bases and J by 2 bases, with 13 bases left in between. This CDR3 region has 14 residues. CDR3 sequence reads: CASSARDKPYEQYF. The CDR3 nucleotides read TGTGCCAGCAGCGCAAGGGACAAGCCCTACGAGCAGTACTTC.

This clone was observed at least ten times. Other DNA sequences of this sample code for an identical CDR3. CDR3 region: CASSQGLAYNEQFF. For the CDR3, the DNA is TGTGCCAGCAGCCAAGGGCTAGCCTACAATGAGCAGTTCTTC. This sequence joins TRBV14 and TRBJ2-1; D not resolved. V shed 1 base and J shed 2 bases, with 6 bases lying between them. This CDR3 has 14 amino acids. Looked up from germline, CDR1 is SGHDN and CDR2 is FVKESK.

This clone has only a few counts. This rearrangement joins TRBV9 to TRBJ2-5, with TRBD1 as a possible D gene (6 bases). Between the trimmed V and J ends, which lost 2 bases and 4 bases, there was a span of 15 bases. There are 15 residues in the CDR3. CDR1 and CDR2 from the germline V gene are SGDLS and YYNGEE. In nucleotides, the CDR3 is TGTGCCAGCAGCGTCACCGGGACACCGGGAGAGACCCAGTACTTC. Translation: CASSVTGTPGETQYF.

CDR3 bases: TGTGCCAGCAGCCAGACTAGCGGGATGGAACTAGCCAAAAACATTCAGTACTTC. It encodes CASSQTSGMELAKNIQYF. The V call is TRBV7-9, the J call TRBJ2-4; 11 nucleotides match TRBD2. From germline, CDR1 is SEHNR and CDR2 FQNEAQ (reference sequence). V gave up 5 bases and J gave up 0 bases; unmatched junction bases: 9. The CDR3 is made up of 18 amino acids.

Details on this clone: Other DNA sequences in the same sample also yield this CDR3. CDR3 protein: CASSFRNEQFF. Here the CDR3 DNA reads TGCGCCAGCAGCTTCAGGAATGAGCAGTTCTTC. The chain has TRBV5-1 and TRBJ2-1; D unresolved. The CDR3 loop spans 11 amino acids. The V end lost 2 bases, the J end lost 7 bases, and 4 bases lay between the germline ends. In germline, CDR1 is SGHRS, CDR2 YFSETQ.

J is TRBJ2-7 and V is TRBV11-2, with D perhaps matching TRBD2 (5 bases). The germline V gene has CDR1 SGHAT and CDR2 FQNNGV. Deletions cut 5 bases from V and 4 bases from J, with 12 bases between. The length of the CDR3 is 13 residues. The CDR3 spells CASSLMDLYEQYV. DNA for the CDR3: TGTGCCAGCAGCCTTATGGACTTATACGAGCAGTACGTC.

The chain employs TRBV5-1 and TRBJ2-7; D not resolved. V was pared by 5 bases and J by 6 bases, with 6 bases between. The germline V gene encodes CDR1 SGHRS and CDR2 YFSETQ. The CDR3 length is 10 residues. The CDR3 protein is CASRRSEQYV. The CDR3 DNA sequence: TGCGCCAGCAGACGGAGCGAGCAGTACGTC.

The chain recombines TRBV4-3 with TRBJ2-1; D might be TRBD1 (5 bases). Germline CDR1 LGHNA, CDR2 YSLEER. Trimming shortened V by 1 base and J by 2 bases, and 9 bases separated the two germline ends. This CDR3 comprises 15 residues. The CDR3 here is CASSQGAGTYNEQFF. CDR3 coding DNA: TGCGCCAGCAGCCAAGGGGCAGGGACCTACAATGAGCAGTTCTTC.

This chain uses TRBV27 with TRBJ2-5; D not resolved. CDR3 length: 15 residues. V shed 5 bases and J shed 4 bases, with 17 bases lying between them. CDR1 is MNHEY and CDR2 is SMNVEV in the germline V gene (reference sequence). The CDR3 loop is CASSRSLASGETQYF. The CDR3 coding sequence is TGTGCCAGCAGTAGGAGTCTGGCTTCTGGAGAGACCCAGTACTTC.

V gene TRBV15 combines with J gene TRBJ2-3, with D unclear. The CDR3 contains 14 residues. Germline V gene data show CDR1 as LNHNV and CDR2 as YYDKDF (reference sequence). Trimming took off 1 base at V and 1 base at J, with 6 bases between the two ends. CDR3 region: CATSRVSRTDTQYF. CDR3 DNA: TGTGCCACCAGCAGAGTTTCCCGCACAGATACGCAGTATTTT.

This clone has a handful of counts. V gene TRBV4-2 combines with J gene TRBJ2-3; TRBD2 aligns across 10 bases. The V gene end was trimmed by 3 bases and the J gene end by 2 bases; junction bases not matched to a gene: 8. Looked up from germline, CDR1 is LGHNA and CDR2 is YNFKEQ. CDR3 size: 17 residues. This CDR3 is CASSQAVTSGITDTQYF. CDR3 sequence (DNA): TGTGCCAGCAGCCAGGCGGTAACTAGCGGGATCACAGATACGCAGTATTTT.

This clone was seen a handful of times. The rearrangement joins TRBV19 to TRBJ2-4; D is unresolved. Per germline, CDR1 LNHDA and CDR2 SQIVND (reference sequence). The length of the CDR3 is 16 residues. V lost 4 bases and J 0 bases, leaving 13 bases between the germline ends. CDR3 sequence (DNA): TGTGCCAGTAGTACTCATCGGATAGTAGCCAAAAACATTCAGTACTTC. As protein: CASSTHRIVAKNIQYF.

V is TRBV14 and J is TRBJ1-1; D unclear. The CDR3 runs 13 residues. Per germline, CDR1 SGHDN and CDR2 FVKESK. Deletions cut 0 bases from V and 8 bases from J, with 10 bases between. The CDR3 is CASSQDHPGEAFF. Here the CDR3 DNA reads TGTGCCAGCAGCCAAGATCATCCAGGCGAAGCTTTCTTT.

The sample holds a few counts of this clone. Other DNA sequences in the same sample also yield this CDR3. The gene calls are TRBV5-1 and TRBJ2-3; D not resolved. Germline V gene lookup returns CDR1 SGHRS and CDR2 YFSETQ. CDR3 length equals 14 residues. V lost 0 bases, J lost 0 bases, and 5 bases lay in between. In DNA, the CDR3 is TGCGCCAGCAGCTTGGGGGCTAGCACAGATACGCAGTATTTT. Amino acid sequence: CASSLGASTDTQYF.

This clone was seen only a few times. V and J are TRBV29-1 and TRBJ1-2, with TRBD1 as a possible D gene (5 bases). Trimming left V 7 bases short and J 3 bases short, with 15 bases between. Germline V lookup: CDR1 SQVTM, CDR2 ANQGSEA. The CDR3 consists of 13 residues. The CDR3 region is CSALGGPDYGYTF. The CDR3 region has the DNA TGCAGCGCTCTCGGGGGTCCCGACTATGGCTACACCTTC.